These T cell receptor beta chains were read from a single sample in a study of T cell repertoires in cytomegalovirus infection. TCRdb reprocessed the reads with MiXCR, giving one entry per CDR3 protein. The sample contains about 440,000 distinct CDR3 sequences, approximately 30% of which appear only once. Sequencing was performed on PBMCs. Receptors originate from a human donor in good health (CMV status not recorded). Some clones in this sample may be carry-over from other donors' samples. Both conserved end residues are part of each CDR3. D genes are given only for firm matches. Clone size appears in some rows only: once, few, many, or a class for an expanded clone.

clone_size,j_call,d_call,cdr3_length,v_call,cdr3_aa,cdr3_nt
many,TRBJ2-7,TRBD1,16,TRBV7-6,CASSPRNQGAPYEQYF,TGTGCCAGCAGCCCCCGGAACCAGGGGGCCCCCTACGAGCAGTACTTC
NA,TRBJ2-3,NA,19,TRBV6-5,CASSPPGDKAVGGTDTQSF,TGTGCCAGCAGCCCTCCGGGGGATAAGGCGGTAGGGGGCACAGATACGCAGTCTTTT
NA,TRBJ2-7,NA,15,TRBV3-1,CASSPVAGLSYEQYF,TGTGCCAGCAGCCCTGTGGCGGGGCTTTCCTACGAGCAGTACTTC
few,TRBJ2-3,NA,14,TRBV11-2,CASSRSRYSDTQYF,TGTGCCAGCAGCCGCTCGAGGTACTCAGATACGCAGTATTTT
NA,TRBJ2-3,NA,14,TRBV6-1,CASSSGPWPDTQYF,TGTGCCAGCAGTTCAGGCCCCTGGCCAGATACGCAGTATTTT
NA,TRBJ2-6,TRBD1,16,TRBV28,CASSPPGGSGANVLTF,TGTGCCAGCAGTCCCCCAGGGGGCTCTGGGGCCAACGTCCTGACTTTC
NA,TRBJ1-5,NA,16,TRBV4-3,CASSQDWGSSNQPQHF,TGCGCCAGCAGCCAAGATTGGGGTAGTAGCAATCAGCCCCAGCATTTT
many,TRBJ1-6,NA,14,TRBV7-2,CASSLGTVNSPLHF,TGTGCCAGCAGCTTAGGGACAGTGAATTCACCCCTCCACTTT
NA,TRBJ1-3,NA,16,TRBV9,CASSVGQGLAGNTIYF,TGTGCCAGCAGCGTAGGCCAGGGTTTGGCTGGAAACACCATATATTTT
few,TRBJ1-2,NA,15,TRBV11-2,CASSYLPGNYYGYTF,TGTGCCAGCAGCTATCTACCTGGGAACTACTATGGCTACACCTTC
NA,TRBJ2-7,NA,16,TRBV14,CASSPSTTTISYEQYF,TGTGCCAGCAGCCCCTCTACGACAACAATATCCTACGAGCAGTACTTC
many,TRBJ2-1,TRBD2,15,TRBV7-8,CASRAAGGPNNEQFF,TGTGCCAGCCGGGCGGCGGGGGGCCCAAACAATGAGCAGTTCTTC
NA,TRBJ1-3,TRBD1,16,TRBV6-1,CASSLQGAYSGNTIYF,TGTGCCAGCAGCCTACAGGGGGCCTACTCTGGAAACACCATATATTTT
many,TRBJ1-4,NA,15,TRBV7-2,CASSPYSRVREKLFF,TGTGCCAGCAGCCCGTACTCGAGGGTTCGCGAAAAACTGTTTTTT